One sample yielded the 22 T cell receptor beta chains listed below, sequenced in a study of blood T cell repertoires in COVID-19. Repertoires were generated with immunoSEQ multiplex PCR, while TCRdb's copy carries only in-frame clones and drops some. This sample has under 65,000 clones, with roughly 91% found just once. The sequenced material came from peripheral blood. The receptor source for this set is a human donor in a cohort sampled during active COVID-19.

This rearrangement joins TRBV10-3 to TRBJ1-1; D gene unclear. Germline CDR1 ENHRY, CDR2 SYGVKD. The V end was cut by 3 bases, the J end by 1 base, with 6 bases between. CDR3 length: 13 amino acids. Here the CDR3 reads CAISEGGNTEAFF. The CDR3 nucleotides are TGTGCCATCAGTGAAGGAGGGAACACTGAAGCTTTCTTT.

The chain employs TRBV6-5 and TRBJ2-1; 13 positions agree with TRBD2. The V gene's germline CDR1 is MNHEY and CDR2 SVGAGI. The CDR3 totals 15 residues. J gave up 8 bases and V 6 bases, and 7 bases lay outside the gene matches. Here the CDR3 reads CASSRGLAGDDEQFF. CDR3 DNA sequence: TGTGCCAGCAGCCGCGGACTAGCGGGAGATGATGAGCAGTTCTTC.

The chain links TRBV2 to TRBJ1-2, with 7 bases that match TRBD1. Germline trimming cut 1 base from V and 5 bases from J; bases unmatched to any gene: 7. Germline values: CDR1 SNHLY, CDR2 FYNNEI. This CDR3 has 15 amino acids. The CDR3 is CASSEGTLRGYGYTF. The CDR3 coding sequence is TGTGCCAGCAGTGAAGGGACCCTCAGGGGGTATGGCTACACCTTC.

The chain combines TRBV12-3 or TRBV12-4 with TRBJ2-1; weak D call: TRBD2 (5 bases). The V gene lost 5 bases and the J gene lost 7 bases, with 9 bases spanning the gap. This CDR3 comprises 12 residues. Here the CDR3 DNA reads TGTGCCAGCAGTCAAGCGGTAAATGAGCAGTTCTTC. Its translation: CASSQAVNEQFF.

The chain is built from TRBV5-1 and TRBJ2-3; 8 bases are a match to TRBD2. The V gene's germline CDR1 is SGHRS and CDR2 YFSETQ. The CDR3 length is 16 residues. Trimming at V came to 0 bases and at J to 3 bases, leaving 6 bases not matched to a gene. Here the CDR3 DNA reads TGCGCCAGCAGCTTGGACGGCGGGGGGCAAACAGATACGCAGTATTTT. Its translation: CASSLDGGGQTDTQYF. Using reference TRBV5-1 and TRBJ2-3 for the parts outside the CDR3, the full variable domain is KAGVTQTPRYLIKTRGQQVTLSCSPISGHRSVSWYQQTPGQGLQFLFEYFSETQRNKGNFPGRFSGRQFSNSRSEMNVSTLELGDSALYLCASSLDGGGQTDTQYFGPGTRLTVL.

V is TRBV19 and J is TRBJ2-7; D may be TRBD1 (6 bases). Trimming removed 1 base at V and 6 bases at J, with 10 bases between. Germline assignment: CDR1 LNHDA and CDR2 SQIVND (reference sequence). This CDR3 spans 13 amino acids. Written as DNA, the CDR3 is TGTGCCAGTAGTATAGGGACAGATTCCGAGCAGTACTTC. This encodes CASSIGTDSEQYF.

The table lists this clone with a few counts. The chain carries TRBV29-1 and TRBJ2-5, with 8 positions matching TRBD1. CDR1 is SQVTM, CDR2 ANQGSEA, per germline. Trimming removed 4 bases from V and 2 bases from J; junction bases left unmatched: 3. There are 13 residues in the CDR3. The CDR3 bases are TGCAGCGTTGGCAACAGGGGGCAAGAGACCCAGTACTTC. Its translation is CSVGNRGQETQYF.

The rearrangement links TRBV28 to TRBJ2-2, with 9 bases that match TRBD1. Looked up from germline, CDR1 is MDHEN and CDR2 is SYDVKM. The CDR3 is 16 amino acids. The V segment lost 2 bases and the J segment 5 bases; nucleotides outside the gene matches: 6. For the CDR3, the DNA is TGTGCCAGCAGTTTAGGGGGGACAGGGAAAACCGGGGAGCTGTTTTTT. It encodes CASSLGGTGKTGELFF.

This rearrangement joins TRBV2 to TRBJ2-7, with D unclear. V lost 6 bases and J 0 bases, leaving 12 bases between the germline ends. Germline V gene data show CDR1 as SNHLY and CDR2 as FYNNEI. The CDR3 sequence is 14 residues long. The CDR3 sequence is CASRFSMGSYEQYF. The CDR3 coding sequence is TGTGCCAGCAGGTTTAGCATGGGCTCCTACGAGCAGTACTTC.

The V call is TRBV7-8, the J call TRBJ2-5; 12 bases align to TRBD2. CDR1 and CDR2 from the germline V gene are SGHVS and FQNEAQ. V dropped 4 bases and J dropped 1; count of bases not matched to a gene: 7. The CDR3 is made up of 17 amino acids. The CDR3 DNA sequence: TGTGCCAGCAGCTCAAGACTAGCGGGAGATATCCAAGAGACCCAGTACTTC. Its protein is CASSSRLAGDIQETQYF.

DNA of the CDR3: TGTGCCAGCAGCCCACTATCGCGGGTCAATGGCTACACCTTC. Translation: CASSPLSRVNGYTF. The chain couples TRBV6-5 to TRBJ1-2; D ambiguous. V shed 6 bases and J shed 6 bases, with 17 bases lying between them. There are 14 residues in the CDR3. In germline, CDR1 is MNHEY, CDR2 SVGAGI.

CDR3: CAAQGRANEKLFF. In DNA, the CDR3 is TGTGCCGCACAGGGTAGGGCTAATGAAAAACTGTTTTTT. This chain joins TRBV6-5 and TRBJ1-4, with D maybe TRBD1 (6 bases). CDR3 size: 13 residues. V lost 11 bases to trimming and J lost 3 bases, with 13 bases between them. Germline-derived CDR1 and CDR2 are MNHEY and SVGAGI.

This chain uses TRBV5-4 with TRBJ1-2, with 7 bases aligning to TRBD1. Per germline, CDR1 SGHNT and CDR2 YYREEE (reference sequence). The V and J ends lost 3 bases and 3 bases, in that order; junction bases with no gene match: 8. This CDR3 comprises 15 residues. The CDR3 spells CASSSTGEEDYGYTF. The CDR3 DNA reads TGTGCCAGCAGCTCTACAGGGGAGGAGGACTATGGCTACACCTTC.

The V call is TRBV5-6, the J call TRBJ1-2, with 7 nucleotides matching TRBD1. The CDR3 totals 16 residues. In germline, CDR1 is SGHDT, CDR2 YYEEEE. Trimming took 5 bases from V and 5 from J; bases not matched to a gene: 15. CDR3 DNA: TGTGCCAGCAGTCCTCTCGACAGGGATGGATGGTATGGCTACACCTTC. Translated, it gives CASSPLDRDGWYGYTF.

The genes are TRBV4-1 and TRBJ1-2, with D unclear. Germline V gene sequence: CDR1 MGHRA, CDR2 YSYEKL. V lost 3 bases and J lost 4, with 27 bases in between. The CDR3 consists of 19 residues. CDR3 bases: TGCGCCAGCAGCCATCTGTCGCGGCGTGAATCCAACCGGCCCTATGGCTACACCTTC. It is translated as CASSHLSRRESNRPYGYTF.

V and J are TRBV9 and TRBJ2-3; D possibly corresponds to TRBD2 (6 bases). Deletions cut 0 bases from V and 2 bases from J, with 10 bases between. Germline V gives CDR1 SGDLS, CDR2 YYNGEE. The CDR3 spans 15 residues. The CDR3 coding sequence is TGTGCCAGCAGCGTAGGCCAGGGACTCACAGATACGCAGTATTTT. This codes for CASSVGQGLTDTQYF.

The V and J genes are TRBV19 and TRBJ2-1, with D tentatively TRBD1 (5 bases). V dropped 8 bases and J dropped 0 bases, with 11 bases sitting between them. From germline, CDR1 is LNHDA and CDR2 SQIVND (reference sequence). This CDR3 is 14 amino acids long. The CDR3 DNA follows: TGTGCCAGTGCCAGGGTTAGCTCCTACAATGAGCAGTTCTTC. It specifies CASARVSSYNEQFF.

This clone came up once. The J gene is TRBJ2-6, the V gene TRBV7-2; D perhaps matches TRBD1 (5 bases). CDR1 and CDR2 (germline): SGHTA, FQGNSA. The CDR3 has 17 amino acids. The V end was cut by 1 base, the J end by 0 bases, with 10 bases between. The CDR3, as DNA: TGTGCCAGCAGCTTAGTGGCAGGGCCCTCTGGGGCCAACGTCCTGACTTTC. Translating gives CASSLVAGPSGANVLTF.

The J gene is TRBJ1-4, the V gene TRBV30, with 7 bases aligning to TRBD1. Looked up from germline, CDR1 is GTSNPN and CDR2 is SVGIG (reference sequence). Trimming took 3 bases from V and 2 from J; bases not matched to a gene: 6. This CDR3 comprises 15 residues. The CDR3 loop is CAWSPGTATNEKLFF. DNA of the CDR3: TGTGCCTGGAGCCCCGGGACAGCCACTAATGAAAAACTGTTTTTT.

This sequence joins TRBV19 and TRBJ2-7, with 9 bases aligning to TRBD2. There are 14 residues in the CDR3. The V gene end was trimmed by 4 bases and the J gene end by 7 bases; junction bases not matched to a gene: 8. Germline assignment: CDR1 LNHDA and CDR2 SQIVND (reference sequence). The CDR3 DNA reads TGTGCCAGTAGTACACTAGCGGGCACCGGAGAGCAGTACTTC. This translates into CASSTLAGTGEQYF.

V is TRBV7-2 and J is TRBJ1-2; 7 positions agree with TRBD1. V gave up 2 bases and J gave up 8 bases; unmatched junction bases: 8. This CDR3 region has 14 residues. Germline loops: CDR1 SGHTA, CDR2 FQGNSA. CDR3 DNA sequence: TGTGCCAGCAGCTTATCCGCAGGGGGTGAAGGCTACACCTTC. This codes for CASSLSAGGEGYTF.

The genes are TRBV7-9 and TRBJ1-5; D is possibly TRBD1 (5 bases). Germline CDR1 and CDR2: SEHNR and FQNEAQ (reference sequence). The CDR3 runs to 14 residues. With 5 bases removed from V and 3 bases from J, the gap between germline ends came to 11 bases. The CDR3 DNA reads TGTGCCAGCAGCCCGGAAGGGGACAATCAGCCCCAGCATTTT. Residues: CASSPEGDNQPQHF.